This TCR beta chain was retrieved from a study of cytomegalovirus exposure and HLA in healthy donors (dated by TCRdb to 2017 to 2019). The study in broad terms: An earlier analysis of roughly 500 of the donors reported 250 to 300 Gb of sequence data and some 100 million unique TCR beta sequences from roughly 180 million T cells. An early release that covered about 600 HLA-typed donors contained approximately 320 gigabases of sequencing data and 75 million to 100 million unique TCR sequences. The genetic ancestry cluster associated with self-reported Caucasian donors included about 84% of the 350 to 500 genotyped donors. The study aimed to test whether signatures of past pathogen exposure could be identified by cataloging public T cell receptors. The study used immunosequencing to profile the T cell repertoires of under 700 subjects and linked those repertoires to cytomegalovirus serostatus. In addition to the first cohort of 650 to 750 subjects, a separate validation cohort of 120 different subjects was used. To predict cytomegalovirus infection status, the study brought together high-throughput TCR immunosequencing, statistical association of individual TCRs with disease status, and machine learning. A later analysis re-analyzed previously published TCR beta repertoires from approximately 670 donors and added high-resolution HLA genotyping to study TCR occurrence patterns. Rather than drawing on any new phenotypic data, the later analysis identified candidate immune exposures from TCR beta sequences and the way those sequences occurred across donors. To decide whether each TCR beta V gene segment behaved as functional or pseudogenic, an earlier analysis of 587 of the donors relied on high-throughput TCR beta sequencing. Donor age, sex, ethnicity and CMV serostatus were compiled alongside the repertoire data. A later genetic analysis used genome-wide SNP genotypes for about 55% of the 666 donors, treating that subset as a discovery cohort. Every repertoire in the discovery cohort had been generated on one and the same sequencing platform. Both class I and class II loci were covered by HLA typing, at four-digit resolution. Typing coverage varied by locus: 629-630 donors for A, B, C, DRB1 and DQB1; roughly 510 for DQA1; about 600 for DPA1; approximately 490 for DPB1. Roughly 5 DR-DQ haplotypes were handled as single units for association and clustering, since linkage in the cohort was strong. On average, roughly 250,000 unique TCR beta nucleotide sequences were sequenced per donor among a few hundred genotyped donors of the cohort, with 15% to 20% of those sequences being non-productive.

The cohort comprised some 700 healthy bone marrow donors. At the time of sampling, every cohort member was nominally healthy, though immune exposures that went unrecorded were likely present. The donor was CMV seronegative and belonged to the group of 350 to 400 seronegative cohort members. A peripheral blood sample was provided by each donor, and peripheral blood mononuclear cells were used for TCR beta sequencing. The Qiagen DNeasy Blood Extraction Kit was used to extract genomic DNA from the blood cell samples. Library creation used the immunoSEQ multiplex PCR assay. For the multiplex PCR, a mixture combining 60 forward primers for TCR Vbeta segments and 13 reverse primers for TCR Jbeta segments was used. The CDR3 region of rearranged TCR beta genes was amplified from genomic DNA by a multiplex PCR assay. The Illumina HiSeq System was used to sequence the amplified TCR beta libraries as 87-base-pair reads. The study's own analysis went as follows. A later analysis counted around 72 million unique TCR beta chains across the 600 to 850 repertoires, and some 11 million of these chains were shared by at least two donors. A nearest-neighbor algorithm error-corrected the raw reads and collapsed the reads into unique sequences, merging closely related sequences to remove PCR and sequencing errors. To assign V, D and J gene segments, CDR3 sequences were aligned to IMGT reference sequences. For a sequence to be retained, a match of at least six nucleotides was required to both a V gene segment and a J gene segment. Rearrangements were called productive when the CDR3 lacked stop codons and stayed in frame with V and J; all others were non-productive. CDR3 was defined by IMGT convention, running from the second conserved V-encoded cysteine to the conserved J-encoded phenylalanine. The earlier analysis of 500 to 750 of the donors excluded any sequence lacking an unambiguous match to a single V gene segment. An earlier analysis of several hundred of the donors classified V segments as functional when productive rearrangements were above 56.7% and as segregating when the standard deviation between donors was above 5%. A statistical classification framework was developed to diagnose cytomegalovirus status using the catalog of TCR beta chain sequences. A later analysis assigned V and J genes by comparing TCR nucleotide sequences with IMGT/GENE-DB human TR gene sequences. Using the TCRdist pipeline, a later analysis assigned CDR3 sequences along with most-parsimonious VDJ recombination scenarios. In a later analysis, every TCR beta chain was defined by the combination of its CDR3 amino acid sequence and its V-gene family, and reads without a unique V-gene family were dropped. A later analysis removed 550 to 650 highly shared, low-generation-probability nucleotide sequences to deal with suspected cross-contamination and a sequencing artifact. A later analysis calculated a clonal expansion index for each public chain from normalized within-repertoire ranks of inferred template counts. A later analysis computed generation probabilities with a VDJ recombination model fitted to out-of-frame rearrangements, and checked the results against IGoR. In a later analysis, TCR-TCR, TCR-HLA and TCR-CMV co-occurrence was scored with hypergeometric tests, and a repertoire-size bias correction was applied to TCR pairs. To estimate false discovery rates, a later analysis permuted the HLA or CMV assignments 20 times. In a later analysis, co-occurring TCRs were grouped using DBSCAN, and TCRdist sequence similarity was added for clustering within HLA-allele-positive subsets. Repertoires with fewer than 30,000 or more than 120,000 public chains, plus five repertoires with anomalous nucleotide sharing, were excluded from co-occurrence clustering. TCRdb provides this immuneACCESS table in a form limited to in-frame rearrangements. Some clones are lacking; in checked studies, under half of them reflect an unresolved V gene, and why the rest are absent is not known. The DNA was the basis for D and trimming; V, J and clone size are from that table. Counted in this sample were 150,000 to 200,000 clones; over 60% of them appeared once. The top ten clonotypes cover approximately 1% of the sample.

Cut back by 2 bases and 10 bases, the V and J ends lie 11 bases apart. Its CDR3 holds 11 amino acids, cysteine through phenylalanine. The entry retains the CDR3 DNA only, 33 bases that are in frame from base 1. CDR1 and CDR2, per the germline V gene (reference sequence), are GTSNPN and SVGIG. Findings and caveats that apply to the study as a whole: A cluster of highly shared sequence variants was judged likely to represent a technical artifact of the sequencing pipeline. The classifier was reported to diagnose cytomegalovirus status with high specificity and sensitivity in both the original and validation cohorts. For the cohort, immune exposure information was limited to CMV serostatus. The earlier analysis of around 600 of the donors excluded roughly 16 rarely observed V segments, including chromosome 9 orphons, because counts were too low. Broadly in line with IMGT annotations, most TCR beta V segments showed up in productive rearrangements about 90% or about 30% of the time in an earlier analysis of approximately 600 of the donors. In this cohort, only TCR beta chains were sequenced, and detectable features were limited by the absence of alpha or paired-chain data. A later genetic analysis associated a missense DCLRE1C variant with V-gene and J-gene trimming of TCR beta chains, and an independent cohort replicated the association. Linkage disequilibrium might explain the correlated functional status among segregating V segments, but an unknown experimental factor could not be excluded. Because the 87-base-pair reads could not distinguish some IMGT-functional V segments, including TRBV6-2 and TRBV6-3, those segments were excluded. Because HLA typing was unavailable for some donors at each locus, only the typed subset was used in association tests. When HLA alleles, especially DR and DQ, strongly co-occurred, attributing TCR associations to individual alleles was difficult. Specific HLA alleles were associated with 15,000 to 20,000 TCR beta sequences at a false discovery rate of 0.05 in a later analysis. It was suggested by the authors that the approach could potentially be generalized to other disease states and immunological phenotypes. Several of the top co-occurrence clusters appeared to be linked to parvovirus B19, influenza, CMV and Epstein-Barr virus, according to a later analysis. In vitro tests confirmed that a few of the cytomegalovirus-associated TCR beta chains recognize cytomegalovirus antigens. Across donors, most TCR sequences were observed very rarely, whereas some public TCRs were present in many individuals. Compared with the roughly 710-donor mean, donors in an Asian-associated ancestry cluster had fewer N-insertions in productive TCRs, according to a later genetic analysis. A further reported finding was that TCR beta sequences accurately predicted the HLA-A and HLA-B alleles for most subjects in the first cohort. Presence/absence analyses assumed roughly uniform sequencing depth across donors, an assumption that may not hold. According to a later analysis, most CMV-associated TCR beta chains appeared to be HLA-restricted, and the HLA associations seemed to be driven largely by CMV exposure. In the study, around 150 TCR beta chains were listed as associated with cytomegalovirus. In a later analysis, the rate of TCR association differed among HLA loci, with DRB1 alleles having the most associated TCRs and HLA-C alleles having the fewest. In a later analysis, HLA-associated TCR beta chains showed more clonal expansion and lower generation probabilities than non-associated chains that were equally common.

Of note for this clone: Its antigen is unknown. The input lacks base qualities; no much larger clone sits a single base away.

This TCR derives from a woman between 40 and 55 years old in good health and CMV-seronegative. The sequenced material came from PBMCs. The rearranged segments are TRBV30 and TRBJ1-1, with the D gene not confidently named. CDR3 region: CAWSWRDRAFF. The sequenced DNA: TGTGCCTGGAGTTGGAGGGATCGAGCTTTCTTT.